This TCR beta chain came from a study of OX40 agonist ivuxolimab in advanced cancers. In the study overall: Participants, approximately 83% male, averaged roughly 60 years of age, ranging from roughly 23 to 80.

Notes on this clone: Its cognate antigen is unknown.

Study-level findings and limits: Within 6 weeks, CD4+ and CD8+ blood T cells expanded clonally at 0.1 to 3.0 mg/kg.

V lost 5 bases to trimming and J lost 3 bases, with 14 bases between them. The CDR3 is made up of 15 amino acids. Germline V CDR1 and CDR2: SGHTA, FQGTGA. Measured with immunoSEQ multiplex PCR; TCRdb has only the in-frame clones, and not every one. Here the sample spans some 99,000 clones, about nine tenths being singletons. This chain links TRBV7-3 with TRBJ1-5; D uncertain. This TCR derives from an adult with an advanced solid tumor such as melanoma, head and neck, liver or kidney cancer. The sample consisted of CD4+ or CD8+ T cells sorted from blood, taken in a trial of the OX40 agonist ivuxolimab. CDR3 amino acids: CASSVGGQINQPQHF. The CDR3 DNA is TGTGCCAGCAGCGTAGGCGGGCAGATCAATCAGCCCCAGCATTTT. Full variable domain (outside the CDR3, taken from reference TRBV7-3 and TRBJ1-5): GAGVSQTPSNKVTEKGKYVELRCDPISGHTALYWYRQSLGQGPEFLIYFQGTGAADDSGLPNDRFFAVRPEGSVSTLKIQRTERGDSAVYLCASSVGGQINQPQHFGDGTRLSIL.